These 4 T cell receptor beta chains were sequenced from one sample in a study of shared clonotypes between healthy human individuals. Assay used: immunoSEQ multiplex PCR; TCRdb lists only in-frame clones, some missing. The table includes 2 million to 2.5 million clones, about 94% detected once. It was CD45RO-negative cells, positively selected for CCR7, that made up naive CD8 cells, with terminally differentiated effector memory CD45RA+ cells excluded. The sample comprised naive CD8+ T cells sorted from blood. Receptors were obtained from a man younger than 35 in good health.

In this sample, this clone turned up once. The chain uses TRBV9 and TRBJ1-1; D is unclear. The CDR3 is made up of 15 amino acids. V lost 0 bases to trimming and J lost 11 bases, with 20 bases between them. The V gene's germline CDR1 is SGDLS and CDR2 YYNGEE. CDR3 nucleotide sequence: TGTGCCAGCAGCGTAGCCTCTCTGGACGGTCCCGCGGCTTTCTTT. It specifies CASSVASLDGPAAFF.

The chain joins TRBV11-1 to TRBJ1-2; D uncertain. CDR3 length: 16 residues. Germline V CDR1 and CDR2: SGHAT, FQDESV (reference sequence). V lost 5 bases and J 3 bases, leaving 19 bases between the germline ends. This CDR3 reads CASSPSARGGDYGYTF. The CDR3 DNA sequence: TGTGCCAGCAGCCCTTCTGCACGAGGTGGGGACTATGGCTACACCTTC.

This chain joins TRBV5-6 and TRBJ1-2; TRBD1 agrees at 11 bases. This CDR3 is built from 14 residues. The V segment lost 4 bases and the J segment 4 bases; nucleotides outside the gene matches: 3. Germline V gene sequence: CDR1 SGHDT, CDR2 YYEEEE. CDR3 DNA: TGTGCCAGCAGCCCTGGGACAGGGGGCTATGGCTACACCTTC. Protein product: CASSPGTGGYGYTF.

The V call is TRBV6-5, the J call TRBJ2-3; D possibly corresponds to TRBD2 (6 bases). CDR3 size: 13 residues. Germline CDR1 MNHEY, CDR2 SVGAGI. Trimming pared 6 bases from V and 4 bases from J, leaving 11 bases between. CDR3 bases: TGTGCCAGCAGCCCCAGACTAGCAGATACGCAGTATTTT. Its translation is CASSPRLADTQYF.